This is a list of T cell receptor beta chains from one sample in a study of T cells in Graves' hyperthyroidism and ophthalmopathy. TCRdb ran MiXCR on the multiplex PCR reads and lists one entry per CDR3 protein. The repertoire holds some 800,000 distinct CDR3 sequences, with over 35% as singletons. Sequenced material: blood. All receptors come from a man aged 18-30 years with Graves' hyperthyroidism. CDR3s include the opening cysteine and the closing phenylalanine or tryptophan. A D gene is named only where the DNA matches it firmly. The size entry is marked missing in some rows and otherwise reads once, few, many or a size class.

>-|-|TRBV19|TRBJ1-4
CASNNGVTSEKLFF
>-|-|TRBV15|TRBJ1-5
CATSSLGRERGSNQPQHF
>-|-|TRBV20-1|TRBJ1-4
CSARDRTFEKLFF
>many|-|TRBV29-1|TRBJ1-2
CSVDPVLNYGYTF
>-|-|TRBV20-1|TRBJ2-7
CSARGGSGTYEQYF
>-|-|TRBV25-1|TRBJ2-7
CASTSNATWAGHYEQYF
>many|-|TRBV7-9|TRBJ1-2
CASSSLRTNYGYTF
>-|-|TRBV10-3|TRBJ2-7
CAISSPAYEQYF
>-|-|TRBV5-4|TRBJ2-7
CASSLPGVNEQYF
>-|-|TRBV7-9|TRBJ1-2
CAGSPGYGYTF
>-|-|TRBV4-1|TRBJ2-2
CASSQDAAAGELFF
>-|-|TRBV2|TRBJ1-3
CASGYRRLRSGNTIYF
>-|-|TRBV7-2|TRBJ2-5
CASSSLNGGETQYF
>-|TRBD1|TRBV9|TRBJ2-5
CASSGWDRGEETQYF
>-|-|TRBV2|TRBJ2-7
CASSEARHYEQYF
>few|-|TRBV19|TRBJ2-5
CASSMGGAGEETQYF
>many|TRBD1|TRBV2|TRBJ1-6
CASIPGQESPLHF
>-|TRBD2|TRBV29-1|TRBJ2-2
CSARLGTSASGELFF